The 32 T cell receptor beta chains below come from one sample, sequenced in a study of fetal regulatory T cell absence and autoimmunity. Repertoires were generated with immunoSEQ multiplex PCR, while TCRdb's copy carries only in-frame clones and drops some. Of about 95,000 clones in the sample, around 72% are singletons; the top ten hold roughly 2%. Sequencing used pancreas tissue. The receptors stem from a male donor with IPEX syndrome.

The V and J genes are TRBV5-1 and TRBJ1-3, with D perhaps matching TRBD1 (6 bases). The CDR3 has 16 residues. In germline, CDR1 is SGHRS, CDR2 YFSETQ. V lost 0 bases and J lost 0, with 10 bases in between. The CDR3, as DNA: TGCGCCAGCAGCTTGGCTGGGGGCCCCTCTGGAAACACCATATATTTT. As protein: CASSLAGGPSGNTIYF.

This chain uses TRBV21-1 with TRBJ2-1; the table's D gene call, TRBD1, was not cross checked with the DNA. TRBV21-1 is a known pseudogene. The CDR3 has 17 amino acids. Here the CDR3 DNA reads TGTGCCAGCAGCGGACAGGGGGCAAAGAGCTCCTACAATGAGCAGTTCTTC. This translates into CASSGQGAKSSYNEQFF.

This clone was detected only once. This sequence joins TRBV18 and TRBJ2-4; perhaps TRBD1 as D (5 bases). Trimming removed 1 base from V and 0 bases from J, with 13 bases in between. The CDR3 contains 17 residues. The germline V gene has CDR1 KGHSH and CDR2 LQKENI. CDR3 amino acids: CASSPRLDTSAKNIQYF. The CDR3 DNA sequence: TGTGCCAGCTCACCACGGTTGGACACCTCAGCCAAAAACATTCAGTACTTC. Full variable domain (rest looked up from reference TRBV18 and TRBJ2-4): NAGVMQNPRHLVRRRGQEARLRCSPMKGHSHVYWYRQLPEEGLKFMVYLQKENIIDESGMPKERFSAEFPKEGPSILRIQQVVRGDSAAYFCASSPRLDTSAKNIQYFGAGTRLSVL.

The chain couples TRBV19 to TRBJ1-5, with a tentative D call TRBD1 (6 bases). The CDR3 is 13 residues long. V lost 9 bases and J lost 3, with 12 bases in between. Germline V gene data show CDR1 as LNHDA and CDR2 as SQIVND (reference sequence). In DNA form, the CDR3 reads TGTGCCAGCGCCGGGGGGGCCAATCAGCCCCAGCATTTT. Amino acids: CASAGGANQPQHF.

This clone showed up just a few times. This chain joins TRBV2 and TRBJ2-3; 10 bases are shared with TRBD2. CDR1 is SNHLY, CDR2 FYNNEI, per germline. The CDR3 runs 14 residues. V lost 7 bases and J lost 7; bases outside the gene matches: 8. The CDR3 protein is CASTETSGLNTQYF. In DNA form, the CDR3 reads TGTGCCAGCACCGAGACTAGCGGGTTGAATACGCAGTATTTT.

CDR3 nucleotide sequence: TGTGCCAGCAGTGTAGGGGGTCCGGGCCGGCGCCTCTACGAGCAGTACTTC. Amino acids: CASSVGGPGRRLYEQYF. J is TRBJ2-7 and V is TRBV25-1, with D maybe TRBD1 (6 bases). CDR1 is MGHDK and CDR2 is SYGVNS in the germline V gene. The CDR3 extends over 17 amino acids. Trimming left V 4 bases short and J 3 bases short, with 22 bases between.

The chain couples TRBV7-9 to TRBJ2-3; no definite D call. The CDR3 runs 14 residues. CDR1 and CDR2 (germline): SEHNR, FQNEAQ (reference sequence). V was clipped by 1 base and J by 3 bases, with 8 bases between them. The DNA of the CDR3 is TGTGCCAGCAGCTTAGTCACAGCAACAGATACGCAGTATTTT. Protein sequence: CASSLVTATDTQYF.

Note on this clone: At one boundary the junction diverges from the germline segment, which might be a read error. J is TRBJ2-2 and V is TRBV5-1; 11 bases agree with TRBD2. CDR3 length: 19 amino acids. The germline gives CDR1 SGHRS, CDR2 YFSETQ. In DNA form, the CDR3 reads TGCGCCAGCAGCTTGGCGGGGACTAGCGGCTCCGCGAATACCGGGGAGCTGTTTTTT. Translating gives CASSLAGTSGSANTGELFF.

The chain uses TRBV10-3 and TRBJ1-6, with D perhaps TRBD1 (6 bases). Germline CDR1 ENHRY, CDR2 SYGVKD. Trimming shortened V by 3 bases and J by 7 bases, and 13 bases separated the two germline ends. This CDR3 region has 15 residues. CDR3 amino acids: CAISDRGLRNSPLHF. The CDR3 DNA sequence: TGTGCCATCAGTGACAGGGGATTGAGAAATTCACCCCTCCACTTT.

V gene TRBV7-2 combines with J gene TRBJ1-2; perhaps TRBD1 as D (6 bases). This CDR3 is 12 amino acids long. Germline V lookup: CDR1 SGHTA, CDR2 FQGNSA. V lost 3 bases and J lost 4, with 6 bases in between. The CDR3: CASSLTGYGYTF. The DNA for the CDR3 is TGTGCCAGCAGCTTGACAGGCTATGGCTACACCTTC.

This chain links TRBV27 with TRBJ1-1; 7 bases line up with TRBD1. V was pared by 5 bases and J by 1 base, with 4 bases of the junction left unmatched. The CDR3 runs to 14 residues. The germline gives CDR1 MNHEY, CDR2 SMNVEV (reference sequence). CDR3 nucleotide sequence: TGTGCCAGCAGTGCGAGGGGGCCGAACACTGAAGCTTTCTTT. This encodes CASSARGPNTEAFF.

V usage is TRBV12-5 and J usage is TRBJ2-5; TRBD2 aligns across 13 bases. The CDR3 has 16 amino acids. The trim removed 0 bases at V and 2 bases at J, leaving 0 bases unmatched. Germline V lookup: CDR1 LGHNT, CDR2 FRNRAP. The CDR3 DNA reads as TGTGCTAGTGGTTTGGTACTAGCGGGAGGGCAAGAGACCCAGTACTTC. Residues: CASGLVLAGGQETQYF.

The gene calls are TRBV15 and TRBJ1-3, with D unclear. Germline assignment: CDR1 LNHNV and CDR2 YYDKDF (reference sequence). Deletions cut 0 bases from V and 11 bases from J, with 11 bases between. The CDR3 runs 13 residues. The CDR3 sequence is CATSRDLPSPIYF. For the CDR3, the DNA is TGTGCCACCAGCAGAGATCTCCCAAGCCCCATATATTTT.

This chain uses TRBV5-1 with TRBJ1-2; unclear D gene. The V end was cut by 0 bases, the J end by 8 bases, with 11 bases between. Germline-derived CDR1 and CDR2 are SGHRS and YFSETQ. The CDR3 loop spans 13 amino acids. The CDR3 DNA follows: TGCGCCAGCAGCTTGGTCGGGGTAGGGGGCTACACCTTC. Its translation: CASSLVGVGGYTF.

CDR3 sequence: CASSLGTGNSGANVLTF. In DNA form, the CDR3 reads TGTGCCAGCAGTTTGGGAACAGGGAACTCTGGGGCCAACGTCCTGACTTTC. The chain joins TRBV27 to TRBJ2-6; tentative D call: TRBD1 (6 bases). Germline assignment: CDR1 MNHEY and CDR2 SMNVEV (reference sequence). The CDR3 is made up of 17 amino acids. The ends were cut back, 3 bases at V and 0 bases at J, with 12 bases in the middle.

Here the CDR3 reads CAWTLTSGVTDTQYF. CDR3 DNA sequence: TGTGCCTGGACCCTGACTAGCGGGGTCACAGATACGCAGTATTTT. The rearrangement uses TRBV30 and TRBJ2-3; 11 nucleotides agree with TRBD2. The CDR3 contains 15 residues. In germline, CDR1 is GTSNPN, CDR2 SVGIG (reference sequence). Trimming removed 4 bases from V and 2 bases from J; junction bases left unmatched: 5.

V and J are TRBV27 and TRBJ1-6; 9 bases are a match to TRBD1. CDR3 length: 14 amino acids. Trimming took 4 bases from V and 8 from J; bases not matched to a gene: 3. The germline CDR1 and CDR2 sequences are MNHEY and SMNVEV (reference sequence). CDR3 in amino acids: CASSSGTGYSPLHF. The CDR3 DNA reads as TGTGCCAGCAGTTCCGGGACAGGGTATTCACCCCTCCACTTT.

The CDR3 spells CASSQVAPKAVYISYNEQFF. The CDR3 DNA reads TGCGCCAGCAGCCAAGTAGCCCCGAAGGCCGTGTACATCTCCTACAATGAGCAGTTCTTC. The genes are TRBV4-1 and TRBJ2-1; D remains ambiguous. CDR1 and CDR2 (germline): MGHRA, YSYEKL. This CDR3 region has 20 residues. Trimming removed 1 base at V and 0 bases at J, with 22 bases between.

The chain has TRBV11-2 and TRBJ2-7, with 9 positions matching TRBD1. Germline values: CDR1 SGHAT, CDR2 FQNNGV. CDR3 size: 16 residues. V was clipped by 4 bases and J by 3 bases; unmatched bases: 10. The CDR3 loop is CASSWLPGTGFYEQYF. The DNA for the CDR3 is TGTGCCAGCAGCTGGCTGCCGGGGACAGGGTTCTACGAGCAGTACTTC.

V and J are TRBV19 and TRBJ2-7, with D uncertain. Trimming took off 1 base at V and 0 bases at J, with 4 bases between the two ends. Germline values: CDR1 LNHDA, CDR2 SQIVND (reference sequence). The CDR3 is 13 residues long. Here the CDR3 reads CASSIGHSYEQYF. The CDR3 DNA reads as TGTGCCAGTAGTATAGGACACTCCTACGAGCAGTACTTC.

This clone was seen a single time. This chain joins TRBV30 and TRBJ2-1, with D perhaps matching TRBD2 (5 bases). This CDR3 has 12 amino acids. The germline V gene has CDR1 GTSNPN and CDR2 SVGIG (reference sequence). V was clipped by 6 bases and J by 2 bases, with 8 bases between them. CDR3 sequence: CACGGAYNEQFF. The CDR3 nucleotides are TGTGCCTGTGGAGGCGCCTACAATGAGCAGTTCTTC.

The rearrangement uses TRBV11-2 and TRBJ2-2; maybe TRBD1 (6 bases). CDR3 length: 15 residues. Between the trimmed V and J ends, which lost 5 bases and 3 bases, there was a span of 13 bases. The germline gives CDR1 SGHAT, CDR2 FQNNGV. CDR3 protein: CASSTGTLYTGELFF. CDR3 coding DNA: TGTGCCAGCAGCACCGGGACACTTTACACCGGGGAGCTGTTTTTT.

This clone occurred a few times. The chain carries TRBV25-1 and TRBJ2-7; D remains unclear. V was cut by 1 base and J by 9 bases, with 13 bases left in between. The CDR3 runs 13 residues. Germline V gene data show CDR1 as MGHDK and CDR2 as SYGVNS. The CDR3 here is CASSEFTSEGQYF. For the CDR3, the DNA is TGTGCCAGCAGTGAATTTACGTCTGAAGGGCAGTACTTC.

V gene TRBV7-7 combines with J gene TRBJ2-7, with a tentative D call TRBD2 (7 bases). The CDR3 has 15 amino acids. CDR1 is SSHAT, CDR2 FNYEAQ, per germline (reference sequence). With 7 bases removed from V and 4 bases from J, the gap between germline ends came to 20 bases. The chain's CDR3 is CASTQPAGEGYEQYF. The CDR3 DNA follows: TGTGCCAGCACCCAACCGGCAGGGGAGGGTTACGAGCAGTACTTC.

The genes are TRBV7-6 and TRBJ2-5, with 8 nucleotides matching TRBD1. The ends lost 5 bases at V and 5 bases at J; junction bases unmatched: 7. The germline V gene has CDR1 SGHVS and CDR2 FNYEAQ. The CDR3 covers 14 residues. The CDR3 DNA reads TGTGCCAGCAGCCCCCGGACAGGGAGGGAGACCCAGTACTTC. Its protein product is CASSPRTGRETQYF. The full variable domain, its missing parts supplied by reference TRBV7-6 and TRBJ2-5, is GAGVSQSPRYKVTKRGQDVALRCDPISGHVSLYWYRQALGQGPEFLTYFNYEAQQDKSGLPNDRFSAERPEGSISTLTIQRTEQRDSAMYRCASSPRTGRETQYFGPGTRLLVL.

The chain combines TRBV5-4 with TRBJ2-5; D may match TRBD1 or TRBD2 (5 bases each). The CDR3 sequence is 17 residues long. V was clipped by 0 bases and J by 5 bases, with 20 bases between them. CDR1 and CDR2 from the germline V gene are SGHNT and YYREEE (reference sequence). CDR3 region: CASSLGPPGAHGETQYF. The DNA of the CDR3 is TGTGCCAGCAGCTTGGGGCCGCCCGGGGCTCATGGGGAGACCCAGTACTTC.

The rearrangement uses TRBV30 and TRBJ1-5, with 9 nucleotides matching TRBD1. Looked up from germline, CDR1 is GTSNPN and CDR2 is SVGIG (reference sequence). This CDR3 has 17 residues. V lost 7 bases to trimming and J lost 2 bases; unmatched junction nucleotides: 15. The DNA for the CDR3 is TGTGCCTTGTCTGGGACAGGGACCCTAAGGGGCAATCAGCCCCAGCATTTT. Its translation is CALSGTGTLRGNQPQHF. The full variable domain, in which reference TRBV30 and TRBJ1-5 provide the parts outside the CDR3, is SQTIHQWPATLVQPVGSPLSLECTVEGTSNPNLYWYRQAAGRGLQLLFYSVGIGQISSEVPQNLSASRPQDRQFILSSKKLLLSDSGFYLCALSGTGTLRGNQPQHFGDGTRLSIL.

This clone has only a few counts. This chain uses TRBV2 with TRBJ2-7; D is unclear. The V gene's germline CDR1 is SNHLY and CDR2 FYNNEI. The CDR3 totals 11 residues. V lost 11 bases and J lost 3, with 11 bases in between. Here the CDR3 reads CAAERNYEQYF. CDR3 coding DNA: TGTGCCGCGGAGAGAAACTACGAGCAGTACTTC.

This sequence joins TRBV10-3 and TRBJ1-1; D gene uncertain. The CDR3 totals 15 residues. V was shortened by 0 bases and J by 0 bases, with 8 bases between the two germline ends. CDR1 is ENHRY and CDR2 is SYGVKD in the germline V gene. CDR3 nucleotide sequence: TGTGCCATCAGTGAGTCAGGGTCTTTGAACACTGAAGCTTTCTTT. Residues: CAISESGSLNTEAFF.

V is TRBV9 and J is TRBJ2-3, with 7 bases aligning to TRBD1. Per the germline V gene, CDR1 is SGDLS and CDR2 is YYNGEE. With V trimmed by 4 bases and J by 12 bases, 5 bases remained unmatched. The CDR3 runs to 11 residues. The chain's CDR3 is CASSRDRAQYF. The CDR3 nucleotides read TGTGCCAGCAGCCGAGACAGGGCACAGTATTTT.

The chain is built from TRBV5-1 and TRBJ2-7, with D hard to call. Trimming pared 0 bases from V and 7 bases from J, leaving 8 bases between. Germline-derived CDR1 and CDR2 are SGHRS and YFSETQ. This CDR3 is 12 amino acids long. CDR3 sequence reads: CASSLGGKEQYF. In DNA form, the CDR3 reads TGCGCCAGCAGCTTGGGGGGTAAGGAGCAGTACTTC.

This chain uses TRBV6-1 with TRBJ2-2, with D perhaps being TRBD1 or TRBD2 (5 bases each). Germline lookup yields CDR1 MNHNS and CDR2 SASEGT. The CDR3 consists of 13 residues. Trimming shortened V by 9 bases and J by 4 bases, and 12 bases separated the two germline ends. CDR3 nucleotides: TGTGCCAGTTCGTGGGGGAGCACCGGGGAGCTGTTTTTT. It is translated as CASSWGSTGELFF.